These 21 T cell receptor beta chains came from one sample sequenced in a study of blood T cell repertoires in COVID-19. Clones were read by immunoSEQ multiplex PCR, and TCRdb kept only the in-frame ones, dropping some. Of about 76,000 clones in the sample, around 82% were seen once. Specimen: peripheral blood. Every receptor here comes from a human donor in a cohort sampled during active COVID-19.

The gene calls are TRBV29-1 and TRBJ1-1; weak D call: TRBD1 (5 bases). The length of the CDR3 is 16 residues. Germline loops: CDR1 SQVTM, CDR2 ANQGSEA. Trimming took off 4 bases at V and 1 base at J, with 19 bases between the two ends. The DNA of the CDR3 is TGCAGCGTTGTTGGGGGGAAGAATACGGGGAACACTGAAGCTTTCTTT. Translated: CSVVGGKNTGNTEAFF.

The V and J genes are TRBV6-1 and TRBJ2-7; 8 bases align to TRBD2. Germline V gene lookup returns CDR1 MNHNS and CDR2 SASEGT. With V trimmed by 3 bases and J by 6 bases, 7 bases remained unmatched. This CDR3 is 14 amino acids long. The CDR3 sequence is CASSESGTSGEQYF. The CDR3 coding sequence is TGTGCCAGCAGTGAGTCCGGGACTAGTGGCGAGCAGTACTTC.

The chain has TRBV18 and TRBJ1-2; 7 bases map to TRBD1. The trim removed 2 bases at V and 1 base at J, leaving 4 bases unmatched. There are 15 residues in the CDR3. Germline V gene lookup returns CDR1 KGHSH and CDR2 LQKENI. The DNA for the CDR3 is TGTGCCAGCTCACCAATAGGACAGGTTAACTATGGCTACACCTTC. It specifies CASSPIGQVNYGYTF. The complete variable domain, with remaining parts taken from reference TRBV18 and TRBJ1-2, reads NAGVMQNPRHLVRRRGQEARLRCSPMKGHSHVYWYRQLPEEGLKFMVYLQKENIIDESGMPKERFSAEFPKEGPSILRIQQVVRGDSAAYFCASSPIGQVNYGYTFGSGTRLTVV.

This clone showed up just a few times. V gene TRBV6-5 combines with J gene TRBJ2-1, with TRBD2 identical over 15 bases. CDR3 size: 14 residues. The ends lost 7 bases at V and 10 bases at J; junction bases unmatched: 5. The germline CDR1 and CDR2 sequences are MNHEY and SVGAGI. The CDR3 DNA follows: TGTGCCAGCACCCCAGGACTAGCGGGAGGGGAGCAGTTCTTC. It specifies CASTPGLAGGEQFF.

CDR3 in amino acids: CASSQLQGNYGYTF. CDR3 nucleotide sequence: TGTGCCAGCAGCCAACTACAGGGGAACTATGGCTACACCTTC. The chain couples TRBV3-1 (or the pseudogene TRBV3-2) to TRBJ1-2, with TRBD1 identical over 7 bases. The V segment lost 2 bases and the J segment 2 bases; nucleotides outside the gene matches: 2. This CDR3 spans 14 amino acids. CDR1 LGHDT and CDR2 YNNKEL come from the germline V gene (reference sequence).

This chain links TRBV5-6 with TRBJ2-7; 8 positions match TRBD1. With V trimmed by 0 bases and J by 9 bases, 23 bases remained unmatched. The CDR3 covers 19 residues. CDR1 and CDR2 from the germline V gene are SGHDT and YYEEEE. DNA of the CDR3: TGTGCCAGCAGCTTGGTCAGGGGGCGGAACTCGGAACGAGATAAACTGCAGTACTTC. It is translated as CASSLVRGRNSERDKLQYF. Full variable domain (rest looked up from reference TRBV5-6 and TRBJ2-7): DAGVTQSPTHLIKTRGQQVTLRCSPKSGHDTVSWYQQALGQGPQFIFQYYEEEERQRGNFPDRFSGHQFPNYSSELNVNALLLGDSALYLCASSLVRGRNSERDKLQYFGPGTRLTVT.

The chain is built from TRBV5-1 and TRBJ2-4; TRBD1 might be the D (6 bases). Per germline, CDR1 SGHRS and CDR2 YFSETQ. Trimming shortened V by 4 bases and J by 7 bases, and 15 bases separated the two germline ends. The CDR3 runs to 14 residues. CDR3 DNA sequence: TGCGCCAGCAGCGACAACCCAGGGGTGAACATTCAGTACTTC. Protein sequence: CASSDNPGVNIQYF.

The chain employs TRBV7-8 and TRBJ2-2, with D perhaps TRBD1 (6 bases). Trimming cost V 3 bases and J 4 bases, with 12 bases left between them. The germline gives CDR1 SGHVS, CDR2 FQNEAQ. The CDR3 is 15 amino acids. CDR3 nucleotide sequence: TGTGCCAGCAGCTTTACAGGGTCGACCACCGGGGAGCTGTTTTTT. Protein product: CASSFTGSTTGELFF. Drawing the rest from reference TRBV7-8 and TRBJ2-2, the complete variable domain is GAGVSQSPRYKVAKRGQDVALRCDPISGHVSLFWYQQALGQGPEFLTYFQNEAQLDKSGLPSDRFFAERPEGSVSTLKIQRTQQEDSAVYLCASSFTGSTTGELFFGEGSRLTVL.

The V gene is TRBV11-2, the J gene TRBJ1-4; 9 bases line up with TRBD1. Germline assignment: CDR1 SGHAT and CDR2 FQNNGV. The CDR3 is made up of 15 amino acids. V trimming: 6 bases; J trimming: 7 bases; junction bases outside the gene matches: 9. The CDR3 DNA reads as TGTGCCAGCAGGCATTCCGGGACAGGGAGTGAAAAACTGTTTTTT. Translation gives CASRHSGTGSEKLFF. Drawing the rest from reference TRBV11-2 and TRBJ1-4, the complete variable domain is EAGVAQSPRYKIIEKRQSVAFWCNPISGHATLYWYQQILGQGPKLLIQFQNNGVVDDSQLPKDRFSAERLKGVDSTLKIQPAKLEDSAVYLCASRHSGTGSEKLFFGSGTQLSVL.

The chain employs TRBV6-5 and TRBJ2-3, with 10 bases matching TRBD2. The J segment lost 2 bases and the V segment lost 4 bases, leaving 6 bases of the junction unmatched. CDR1 and CDR2 (germline): MNHEY, SVGAGI. The length of the CDR3 is 16 residues. CDR3 sequence reads: CASSSPSGRATDTQYF. CDR3 coding DNA: TGTGCCAGCAGTTCCCCCAGCGGGAGGGCCACAGATACGCAGTATTTT.

The V call is TRBV10-3, the J call TRBJ2-7; 11 bases align to TRBD1. This CDR3 region has 12 residues. Germline V CDR1 and CDR2: ENHRY, SYGVKD. V was pared by 8 bases and J by 6 bases, with 3 bases of the junction left unmatched. The CDR3 DNA follows: TGTGCCATCGGTGGGACAGGGGGCGAGCAGTACTTC. Residues: CAIGGTGGEQYF.

The chain carries TRBV5-1 and TRBJ2-7; possibly TRBD1 for D (6 bases). The V gene's germline CDR1 is SGHRS and CDR2 YFSETQ. The V end was cut by 4 bases, the J end by 7 bases, with 18 bases between. The CDR3 consists of 14 residues. The CDR3 reads CASSPVTPQGEQYF. CDR3 nucleotide sequence: TGCGCCAGCAGCCCCGTCACACCTCAGGGGGAGCAGTACTTC. Full variable domain (remainder filled in from reference TRBV5-1 and TRBJ2-7): KAGVTQTPRYLIKTRGQQVTLSCSPISGHRSVSWYQQTPGQGLQFLFEYFSETQRNKGNFPGRFSGRQFSNSRSEMNVSTLELGDSALYLCASSPVTPQGEQYFGPGTRLTVT.

This chain connects TRBV19 to TRBJ1-2; TRBD1 matches 8 bases. The CDR3 totals 13 residues. Germline values: CDR1 LNHDA, CDR2 SQIVND (reference sequence). Trimming took 6 bases from V and 4 from J; bases not matched to a gene: 4. For the CDR3, the DNA is TGTGCCAGTAGCCGGACAGGGAGCTATGGCTACACCTTC. Its protein product is CASSRTGSYGYTF.

The chain links TRBV18 to TRBJ1-1, with a weak D call TRBD1 (5 bases). Trimming took 2 bases from V and 3 from J, leaving 10 bases between them. From germline, CDR1 is KGHSH and CDR2 LQKENI. This CDR3 is 14 amino acids long. For the CDR3, the DNA is TGTGCCAGCTCACCAGGGTGGGGGGACACTGAAGCTTTCTTT. Protein sequence: CASSPGWGDTEAFF.

This chain links TRBV19 with TRBJ2-7, with 9 nucleotides matching TRBD1. V dropped 6 bases and J dropped 5; count of bases not matched to a gene: 14. Per germline, CDR1 LNHDA and CDR2 SQIVND (reference sequence). This CDR3 is 16 amino acids long. The CDR3 protein is CASSTGQGRAADEQYF. The CDR3 nucleotides are TGTGCCAGTAGCACGGGACAGGGCCGAGCGGCGGACGAGCAGTACTTC.

A few counts support this clone. The rearrangement uses TRBV2 and TRBJ1-1; no clear D gene. Trimming shortened V by 5 bases and J by 2 bases, and 9 bases separated the two germline ends. CDR3 length equals 13 residues. Looked up from germline, CDR1 is SNHLY and CDR2 is FYNNEI. The CDR3 is CASSLRRNTEAFF. CDR3 DNA: TGTGCCAGCAGTCTACGGAGAAACACTGAAGCTTTCTTT. The complete variable domain, with remaining parts taken from reference TRBV2 and TRBJ1-1, reads EPEVTQTPSHQVTQMGQEVILRCVPISNHLYFYWYRQILGQKVEFLVSFYNNEISEKSEIFDDQFSVERPDGSNFTLKIRSTKLEDSAMYFCASSLRRNTEAFFGQGTRLTVV.

For this clone: The sample carries other DNA sequences with the same CDR3. The genes are TRBV6-5 and TRBJ2-7, with 9 nucleotides matching TRBD1. CDR3 length equals 15 residues. The germline V gene has CDR1 MNHEY and CDR2 SVGAGI. V trimming: 5 bases; J trimming: 3 bases; junction bases outside the gene matches: 8. The CDR3 coding sequence is TGTGCCAGCAGTATCCGTTCGGGACAGGGCTACGAGCAGTACTTC. This encodes CASSIRSGQGYEQYF.

V usage is TRBV5-1 and J usage is TRBJ1-1; D may be TRBD1 (6 bases). Trimming stripped 3 bases from V and 1 base from J, with 10 bases between. The CDR3 extends over 14 amino acids. Germline CDR1 reads SGHRS; CDR2 reads YFSETQ. DNA of the CDR3: TGCGCCAGCAGCTCAGGGGCGACGAACACTGAAGCTTTCTTT. Protein: CASSSGATNTEAFF.

This clone was seen a handful of times. The rearrangement links TRBV7-9 to TRBJ2-5; D is possibly TRBD2 (5 bases). The length of the CDR3 is 12 residues. V shed 3 bases and J shed 5 bases, with 7 bases lying between them. Per germline, CDR1 SEHNR and CDR2 FQNEAQ (reference sequence). Written as DNA, the CDR3 is TGTGCCAGCAGCTTCACGGGGGAGACCCAGTACTTC. Its translation is CASSFTGETQYF.

The genes are TRBV15 and TRBJ1-5, with no clear D. V shed 7 bases and J shed 2 bases, with 12 bases lying between them. Germline lookup yields CDR1 LNHNV and CDR2 YYDKDF (reference sequence). The CDR3 is 14 amino acids. The CDR3 here is CATTNLRGNQPQHF. The CDR3 DNA reads as TGTGCCACCACCAATCTCCGGGGCAATCAGCCCCAGCATTTT.

This clone was picked up a small number of times. V usage is TRBV19 and J usage is TRBJ2-7; tentative D call: TRBD2 (6 bases). Trimming pared 3 bases from V and 5 bases from J, leaving 14 bases between. The CDR3 sequence is 14 residues long. In germline, CDR1 is LNHDA, CDR2 SQIVND (reference sequence). The CDR3 DNA reads TGTGCCAGTAGTATCAGGTTCTGGGAGGACGAGCAGTACTTC. This translates into CASSIRFWEDEQYF.